The source of this T cell receptor (beta chain) is a study of cytomegalovirus exposure and HLA in healthy donors. Points from the study as a whole: Researchers reported from a later analysis that most CMV-associated TCR beta chains appeared HLA-restricted. Being productive about 87% or about 30% of the time was typical of most TCR beta V segments in an earlier analysis.

These donors counted as nominally healthy when sampled, but unrecorded immune exposures were likely. Concerning this clone itself: What it binds is unknown.

The PCR had 60 Vbeta and 13 Jbeta primers. Profiled with immunoSEQ multiplex PCR; TCRdb holds only in-frame clones, not every one. The sample contains 140,000 to 150,000 clones, roughly 9.7% of which appear only once. V lost 2 bases and J lost 0, with 8 bases in between. Per the germline V gene, CDR1 is SGHTA and CDR2 is FQGNSA. The CDR3 runs to 15 residues. The chain links TRBV7-2 to TRBJ2-1; the D is unclear. Sequencing was done on a sample of PBMCs. The clonotype comes from a man over 45 in good health and CMV-seronegative. CDR3 in DNA: TGTGCCAGCAGCTTAAGCCATCCCTCCTACAATGAGCAGTTCTTC. Protein product: CASSLSHPSYNEQFF.